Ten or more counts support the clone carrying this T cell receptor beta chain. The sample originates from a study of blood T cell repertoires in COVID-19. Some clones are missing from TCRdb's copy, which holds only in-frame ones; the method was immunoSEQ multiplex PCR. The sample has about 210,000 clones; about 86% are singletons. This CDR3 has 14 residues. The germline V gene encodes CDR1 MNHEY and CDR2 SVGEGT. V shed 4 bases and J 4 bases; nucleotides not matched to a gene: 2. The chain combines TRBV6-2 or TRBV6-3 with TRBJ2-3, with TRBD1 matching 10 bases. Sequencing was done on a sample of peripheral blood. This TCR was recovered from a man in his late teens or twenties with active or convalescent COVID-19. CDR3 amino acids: CASSSGQGPDTQYF. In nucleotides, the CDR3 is TGTGCCAGCAGTTCGGGACAGGGGCCAGATACGCAGTATTTT.